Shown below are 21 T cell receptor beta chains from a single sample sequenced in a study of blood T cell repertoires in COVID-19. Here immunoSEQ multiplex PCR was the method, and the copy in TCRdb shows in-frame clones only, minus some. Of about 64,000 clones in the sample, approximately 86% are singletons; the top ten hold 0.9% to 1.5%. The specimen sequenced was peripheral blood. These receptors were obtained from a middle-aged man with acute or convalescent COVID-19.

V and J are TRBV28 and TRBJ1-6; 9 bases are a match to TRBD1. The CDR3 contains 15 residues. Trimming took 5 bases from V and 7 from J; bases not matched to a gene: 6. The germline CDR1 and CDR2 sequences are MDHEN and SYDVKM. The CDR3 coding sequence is TGTGCCAGCAGTCCCTGGGACAGGGAAAATTCACCCCTCCACTTT. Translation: CASSPWDRENSPLHF.

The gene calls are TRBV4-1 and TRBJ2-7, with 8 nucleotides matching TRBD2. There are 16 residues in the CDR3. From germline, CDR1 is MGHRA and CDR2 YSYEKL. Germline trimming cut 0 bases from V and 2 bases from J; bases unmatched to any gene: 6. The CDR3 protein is CASSQEERLATYEQYF. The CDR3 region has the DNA TGCGCCAGCAGCCAAGAGGAGAGACTAGCGACCTACGAGCAGTACTTC.

CDR3 sequence: CASSSYPGRALGSSDTQYF. CDR3 bases: TGTGCCAGTAGTTCCTACCCCGGACGGGCCTTAGGTTCTAGCGATACGCAGTATTTT. The rearrangement uses TRBV19 and TRBJ2-3; possibly TRBD2 for D (5 bases). From germline, CDR1 is LNHDA and CDR2 SQIVND (reference sequence). CDR3 size: 19 residues. V was shortened by 5 bases and J by 6 bases, with 30 bases between the two germline ends.

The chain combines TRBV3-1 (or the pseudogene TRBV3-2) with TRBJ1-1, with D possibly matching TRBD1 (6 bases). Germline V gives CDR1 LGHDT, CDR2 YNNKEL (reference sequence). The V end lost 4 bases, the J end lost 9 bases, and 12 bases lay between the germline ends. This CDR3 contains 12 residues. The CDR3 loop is CASSPPTGKAFF. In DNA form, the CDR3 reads TGTGCCAGCAGCCCCCCGACAGGTAAAGCTTTCTTT.

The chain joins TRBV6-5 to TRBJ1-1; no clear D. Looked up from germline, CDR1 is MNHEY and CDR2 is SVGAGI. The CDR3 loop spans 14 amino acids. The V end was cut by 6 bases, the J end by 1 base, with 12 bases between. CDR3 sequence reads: CASRNRAGNTEAFF. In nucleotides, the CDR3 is TGTGCCAGCAGAAACAGAGCTGGGAACACTGAAGCTTTCTTT.

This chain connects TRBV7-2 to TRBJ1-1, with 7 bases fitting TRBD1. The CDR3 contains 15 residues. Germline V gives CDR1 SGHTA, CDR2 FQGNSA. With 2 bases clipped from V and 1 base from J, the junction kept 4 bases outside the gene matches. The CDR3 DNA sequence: TGTGCCAGCAGCTTACTAGGGGGCCAGAACACTGAAGCTTTCTTT. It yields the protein CASSLLGGQNTEAFF.

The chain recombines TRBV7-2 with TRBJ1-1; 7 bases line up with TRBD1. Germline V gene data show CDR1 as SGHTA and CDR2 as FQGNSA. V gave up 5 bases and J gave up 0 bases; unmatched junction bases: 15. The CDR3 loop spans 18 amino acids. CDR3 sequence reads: CASSPSARGLRMNTEAFF. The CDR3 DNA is TGTGCCAGCAGCCCTTCGGCAAGGGGGCTGCGGATGAACACTGAAGCTTTCTTT.

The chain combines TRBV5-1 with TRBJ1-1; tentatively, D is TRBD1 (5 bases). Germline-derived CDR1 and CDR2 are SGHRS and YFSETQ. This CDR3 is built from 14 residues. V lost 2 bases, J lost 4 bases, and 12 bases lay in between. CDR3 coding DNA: TGCGCCAGCAGCTTAACGGCCCAGGGCACTGAAGCTTTCTTT. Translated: CASSLTAQGTEAFF.

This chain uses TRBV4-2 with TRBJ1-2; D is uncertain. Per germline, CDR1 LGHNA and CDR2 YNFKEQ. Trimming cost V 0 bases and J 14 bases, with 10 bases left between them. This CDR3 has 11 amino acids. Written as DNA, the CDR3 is TGTGCCAGCAGCCAAGAAACATCATTTACCTTC. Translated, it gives CASSQETSFTF.

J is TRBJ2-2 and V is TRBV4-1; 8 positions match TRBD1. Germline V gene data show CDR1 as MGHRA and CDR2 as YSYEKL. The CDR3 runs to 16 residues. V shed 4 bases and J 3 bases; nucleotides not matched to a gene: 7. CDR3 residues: CASSPYGTGYTGELFF. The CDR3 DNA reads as TGCGCCAGCAGCCCCTACGGGACAGGATACACCGGGGAGCTGTTTTTT.

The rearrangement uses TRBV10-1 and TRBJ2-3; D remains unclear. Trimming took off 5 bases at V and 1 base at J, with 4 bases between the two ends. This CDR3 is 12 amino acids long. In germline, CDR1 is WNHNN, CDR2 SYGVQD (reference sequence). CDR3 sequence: CASSFGTDTQYF. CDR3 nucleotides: TGCGCCAGCAGTTTCGGCACAGATACGCAGTATTTT.

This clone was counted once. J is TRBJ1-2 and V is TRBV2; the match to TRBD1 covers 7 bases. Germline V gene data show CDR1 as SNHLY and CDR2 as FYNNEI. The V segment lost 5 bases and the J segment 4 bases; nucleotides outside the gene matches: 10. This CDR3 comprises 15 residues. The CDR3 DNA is TGTGCCAGCAGTCGCGACAGGGCCAATCTCTATGGCTACACCTTC. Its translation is CASSRDRANLYGYTF.

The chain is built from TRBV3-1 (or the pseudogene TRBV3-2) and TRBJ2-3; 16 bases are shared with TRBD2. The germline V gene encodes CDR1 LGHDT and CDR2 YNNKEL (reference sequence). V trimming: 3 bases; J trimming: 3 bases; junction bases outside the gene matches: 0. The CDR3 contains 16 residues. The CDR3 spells CASSQGLAGGTDTQYF. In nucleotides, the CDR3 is TGTGCCAGCAGCCAGGGACTAGCGGGGGGGACAGATACGCAGTATTTT.

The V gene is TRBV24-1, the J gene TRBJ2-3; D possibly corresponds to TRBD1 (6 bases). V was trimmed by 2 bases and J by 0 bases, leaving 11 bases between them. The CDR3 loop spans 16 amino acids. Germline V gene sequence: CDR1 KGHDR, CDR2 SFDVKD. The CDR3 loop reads CATSDSGRGSTDTQYF. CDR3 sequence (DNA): TGTGCCACCAGTGATTCGGGCAGGGGAAGCACAGATACGCAGTATTTT.

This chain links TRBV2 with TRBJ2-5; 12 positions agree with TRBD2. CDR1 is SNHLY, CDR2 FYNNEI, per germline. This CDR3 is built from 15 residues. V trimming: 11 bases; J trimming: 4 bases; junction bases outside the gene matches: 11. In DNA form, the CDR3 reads TGTGCCTCTCGGATACTAGCGGGGGGCTCAGAGACCCAGTACTTC. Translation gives CASRILAGGSETQYF. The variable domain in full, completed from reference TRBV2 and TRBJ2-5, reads EPEVTQTPSHQVTQMGQEVILRCVPISNHLYFYWYRQILGQKVEFLVSFYNNEISEKSEIFDDQFSVERPDGSNFTLKIRSTKLEDSAMYFCASRILAGGSETQYFGPGTRLLVL.

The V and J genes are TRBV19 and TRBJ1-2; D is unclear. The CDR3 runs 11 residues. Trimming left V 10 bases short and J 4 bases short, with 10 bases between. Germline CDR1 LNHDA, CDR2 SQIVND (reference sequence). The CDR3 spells CAKESGYGYTF. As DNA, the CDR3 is TGTGCCAAGGAGTCGGGCTATGGCTACACCTTC.

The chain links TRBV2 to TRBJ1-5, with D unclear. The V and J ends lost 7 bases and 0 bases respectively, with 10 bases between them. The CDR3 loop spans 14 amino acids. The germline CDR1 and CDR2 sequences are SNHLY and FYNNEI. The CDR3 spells CASKAGNSNQPQHF. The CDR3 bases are TGTGCCAGCAAAGCAGGAAATAGCAATCAGCCCCAGCATTTT. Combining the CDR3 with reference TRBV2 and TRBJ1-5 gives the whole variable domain EPEVTQTPSHQVTQMGQEVILRCVPISNHLYFYWYRQILGQKVEFLVSFYNNEISEKSEIFDDQFSVERPDGSNFTLKIRSTKLEDSAMYFCASKAGNSNQPQHFGDGTRLSIL.

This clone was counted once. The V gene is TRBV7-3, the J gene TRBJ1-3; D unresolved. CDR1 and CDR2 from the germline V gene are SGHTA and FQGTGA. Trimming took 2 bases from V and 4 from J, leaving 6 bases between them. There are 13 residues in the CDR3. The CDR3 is CASSLGQGNTIYF. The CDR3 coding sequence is TGTGCCAGCAGCTTAGGGCAGGGAAACACCATATATTTT.

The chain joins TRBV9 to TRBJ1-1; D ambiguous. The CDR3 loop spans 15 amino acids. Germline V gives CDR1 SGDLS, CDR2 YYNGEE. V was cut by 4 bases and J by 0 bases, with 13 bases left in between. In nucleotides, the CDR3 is TGTGCCAGCAGCCCAACGGCGGCTCTGAACACTGAAGCTTTCTTT. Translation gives CASSPTAALNTEAFF.

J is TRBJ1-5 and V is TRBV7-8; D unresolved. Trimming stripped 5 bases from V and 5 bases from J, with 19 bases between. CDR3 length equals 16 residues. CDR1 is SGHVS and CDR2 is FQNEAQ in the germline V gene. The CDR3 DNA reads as TGTGCCAGCAGCACTAGATGGGGAACCGGGGATCAGCCCCAGCATTTT. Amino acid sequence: CASSTRWGTGDQPQHF.

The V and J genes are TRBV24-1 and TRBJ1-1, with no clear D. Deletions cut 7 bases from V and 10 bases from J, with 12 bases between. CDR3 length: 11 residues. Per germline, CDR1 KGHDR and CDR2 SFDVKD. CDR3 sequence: CATSRQEGAFF. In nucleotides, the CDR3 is TGTGCCACCAGCCGCCAGGAGGGAGCTTTCTTT.